The T cell receptor (beta chain) under discussion was sequenced for a study of blood T cell repertoires in COVID-19. Original data processing: Cell counts per sample came from amplifying reference gene primers. This table comes from immunoSEQ multiplex PCR, and its TCRdb copy is limited to in-frame clones, with some not included. V, J and clone size reflect that table, while D and trimming were determined from the DNA. The table has just under 300,000 clones, 85% to 90% seen once. Per germline, CDR1 SGHTA and CDR2 FQGNSA. The CDR3 has 14 amino acids. V lost 1 base and J lost 3, with 7 bases in between. In regard to this clone: The same CDR3 can be traced to other DNA sequences in this sample.

The receptor comes from a man aged 70 or older with acute or convalescent COVID-19. Sequenced material: peripheral blood. The rearrangement joins TRBV7-2 to TRBJ1-5, with D possibly being TRBD1 (5 bases). CDR3: CASSLDRNNQPQHF. CDR3 nucleotides: TGTGCCAGCAGCTTAGACAGGAACAATCAGCCCCAGCATTTT.